Each of the 5 T cell receptor beta chains below was sequenced from the same sample in a study of cytomegalovirus exposure and HLA in healthy donors. The PCR made use of 60 Vbeta and 13 Jbeta primers. Assay used: immunoSEQ multiplex PCR; TCRdb lists only in-frame clones, some missing. This sample has 150,000 or so clones; 80% occur once, and the top ten carry roughly 2.4%. Sequenced input: PBMCs. These receptors came from a man in his forties or fifties in good health and CMV-seronegative.

The rearrangement uses TRBV5-1 and TRBJ1-3; TRBD1 matches 9 bases. The CDR3 extends over 15 amino acids. Germline V CDR1 and CDR2: SGHRS, YFSETQ. V trimming: 4 bases; J trimming: 3 bases; junction bases outside the gene matches: 5. This CDR3 is CASSPQGAGGNTIYF. The CDR3 DNA reads TGCGCCAGCAGCCCACAGGGGGCCGGTGGAAACACCATATATTTT.

This chain connects TRBV5-1 to TRBJ2-3, with D unclear. Looked up from germline, CDR1 is SGHRS and CDR2 is YFSETQ. This CDR3 contains 15 residues. Trimming cost V 3 bases and J 4 bases, with 15 bases left between them. The DNA for the CDR3 is TGCGCCAGCAGCTCGCCCCAACTATTTGCAGATACGCAGTATTTT. Translation gives CASSSPQLFADTQYF.

V and J are TRBV5-6 and TRBJ1-1, with TRBD1 as a possible D gene (6 bases). The CDR3 totals 15 residues. The V gene's germline CDR1 is SGHDT and CDR2 YYEEEE. V dropped 6 bases and J dropped 3 bases, with 18 bases sitting between them. The CDR3 sequence is CASTRDRGAYTEAFF. DNA of the CDR3: TGTGCCAGCACCCGGGATCGGGGGGCTTACACTGAAGCTTTCTTT.

V is TRBV19 and J is TRBJ1-4; 7 positions agree with TRBD1. The CDR3 length is 14 residues. From germline, CDR1 is LNHDA and CDR2 SQIVND (reference sequence). The J segment lost 6 bases and the V segment lost 5 bases, leaving 6 bases of the junction unmatched. The CDR3 loop reads CASSLGTAHEKLFF. CDR3 sequence (DNA): TGTGCCAGTAGTCTTGGGACAGCGCATGAAAAACTGTTTTTT.

This rearrangement joins TRBV7-2 to TRBJ2-5; D might be TRBD2 (6 bases). This CDR3 is 14 amino acids long. Trimming left V 4 bases short and J 1 base short, with 10 bases between. Germline loops: CDR1 SGHTA, CDR2 FQGNSA. The CDR3 DNA sequence: TGTGCCAGCAGCTCCCGGGGGACCCAAGAGACCCAGTACTTC. Translating gives CASSSRGTQETQYF.